This T cell receptor (beta chain) was found in a study of OX40 agonist ivuxolimab in advanced cancers. Of note for this clone: Its antigen remains unknown.

The CDR3 extends over 15 amino acids. Germline V gene data show CDR1 as MNHNS and CDR2 as SASEGT. The V and J ends lost 5 bases and 4 bases respectively, with 17 bases between them. Notes on the study in general: CD4+ T cells averaged fewer expanded clones than CD8+ T cells.

The method was immunoSEQ multiplex PCR; TCRdb's version includes in-frame clones alone and lacks a portion of them. The sample consists of some 80,000 clones, 87% of them appearing once. The sample in question was CD4+ or CD8+ T cells sorted from blood, obtained in a trial of the OX40 agonist ivuxolimab. The sequence derives from an adult with an advanced solid tumor such as melanoma, head and neck, liver or kidney cancer. The chain employs TRBV6-1 and TRBJ2-5, with D unclear. The CDR3: CASSPRTQPTETQYF. DNA for the CDR3: TGTGCCAGCAGTCCAAGAACCCAGCCCACAGAGACCCAGTACTTC.